The 31 T cell receptor beta chains presented below share a single source sample, sequenced in a study of CD8 T cells in ankylosing spondylitis. Via MiXCR, TCRdb re-called the 5' RACE reads, giving one row per CDR3 protein. The table shows roughly 490,000 distinct CDR3 sequences, with approximately 5% occurring only once. The study, taken as a whole, reports: Fewer than ten highly homologous variants made up a TCR beta motif, and this motif appeared characteristic of ankylosing spondylitis blood.

These receptors' targets are unknown. Source material: blood, either unsorted or a sorted T cell fraction (not recorded which). Every receptor here comes from a male donor with ankylosing spondylitis.

This clonotype was found many times. The rearrangement links TRBV5-1 to TRBJ2-3; D unresolved. V was pared by 2 bases and J by 1 base, with 11 bases between. The CDR3 is 15 amino acids. Per the germline V gene, CDR1 is SGHRS and CDR2 is YFSETQ. CDR3 in amino acids: CASSFSAGRTDTQYF. CDR3 DNA sequence: TGCGCCAGCAGCTTCTCGGCAGGCCGCACAGATACGCAGTATTTT.

There are many counts of this clonotype. The chain recombines TRBV5-1 with TRBJ2-3; D gene unclear. The CDR3 length is 15 residues. Germline V gene data show CDR1 as SGHRS and CDR2 as YFSETQ. V was clipped by 0 bases and J by 3 bases, with 11 bases between them. The CDR3 DNA sequence: TGCGCCAGCAGCTTGGACACTTGGCGTACAGATACGCAGTATTTT. Protein product: CASSLDTWRTDTQYF.

This clonotype was seen a few times. The rearrangement joins TRBV11-2 to TRBJ2-7; 9 nucleotides agree with TRBD1. CDR3 length: 18 amino acids. V shed 0 bases and J 0 bases; nucleotides not matched to a gene: 9. The V gene's germline CDR1 is SGHAT and CDR2 FQNNGV. The CDR3 region is CASSLENRGPYNSYEQYF. The CDR3 DNA is TGTGCCAGCAGCTTAGAGAACAGGGGGCCCTATAACTCCTACGAGCAGTACTTC.

The chain recombines TRBV11-2 with TRBJ2-5, with TRBD2 matching 10 bases. Germline values: CDR1 SGHAT, CDR2 FQNNGV. V lost 1 base, J lost 2 bases, and 7 bases stayed unmatched. This CDR3 comprises 17 residues. DNA for the CDR3: TGTGCCAGCAGCTTAGGGGCTAGCGGGGGTTTTCAAGAGACCCAGTACTTC. As protein: CASSLGASGGFQETQYF.

This clonotype appeared many times. V gene TRBV6-5 combines with J gene TRBJ1-1; 10 nucleotides line up with TRBD1. The CDR3 has 15 amino acids. Germline lookup yields CDR1 MNHEY and CDR2 SVGAGI. The V and J ends lost 4 bases and 4 bases, in that order; junction bases with no gene match: 6. Here the CDR3 reads CASSLRQGAPTEAFF. The CDR3 coding sequence is TGTGCCAGCAGTTTGAGACAGGGGGCACCCACTGAAGCTTTCTTT.

This clonotype was counted many times. This rearrangement joins TRBV6-5 to TRBJ2-1, with 9 bases identical to TRBD1. Germline V gene data show CDR1 as MNHEY and CDR2 as SVGAGI. This CDR3 has 16 residues. V trimming: 0 bases; J trimming: 6 bases; junction bases outside the gene matches: 6. DNA for the CDR3: TGTGCCAGCAGTTACTCGTCGGGACAGGGTTCCAATGAGCAGTTCTTC. Translated, it gives CASSYSSGQGSNEQFF.

This clonotype was counted ten times or more. The chain carries TRBV15 and TRBJ2-1, with 10 bases fitting TRBD2. Germline V CDR1 and CDR2: LNHNV, YYDKDF (reference sequence). This CDR3 comprises 16 residues. The J segment lost 8 bases and the V segment lost 3 bases, leaving 10 bases of the junction unmatched. The CDR3 protein is CATSSGVGTSVDEQFF. For the CDR3, the DNA is TGTGCCACCAGCAGTGGGGTGGGGACTAGCGTCGATGAGCAGTTCTTC.

This clonotype appeared many times. V and J are TRBV29-1 and TRBJ1-2, with D unclear. Looked up from germline, CDR1 is SQVTM and CDR2 is ANQGSEA. The CDR3 totals 14 residues. The V end was cut by 2 bases, the J end by 5 bases, with 15 bases between. CDR3 in amino acids: CSVEQFGREYGYTF. CDR3 DNA: TGCAGCGTTGAACAATTCGGGAGGGAGTATGGCTACACCTTC.

This clonotype came up many times. The genes are TRBV7-2 and TRBJ2-1; TRBD2 matches at 8 bases. The CDR3 loop spans 15 amino acids. Germline assignment: CDR1 SGHTA and CDR2 FQGNSA. With 5 bases clipped from V and 4 bases from J, the junction kept 7 bases outside the gene matches. Written as DNA, the CDR3 is TGTGCCAGCAGCCTTGGCAGCGGGAGTTACAATGAGCAGTTCTTC. Encoded protein: CASSLGSGSYNEQFF.

This clonotype appeared many times. The chain uses TRBV7-8 and TRBJ2-1, with D perhaps TRBD2 (5 bases). The germline V gene encodes CDR1 SGHVS and CDR2 FQNEAQ. V lost 5 bases and J lost 0, with 8 bases in between. The CDR3 is 14 amino acids. The DNA for the CDR3 is TGTGCCAGCAGCGACTATTTCTCCTACAATGAGCAGTTCTTC. Encoded protein: CASSDYFSYNEQFF.

The chain employs TRBV2 and TRBJ1-5; a weak D match, TRBD1 (6 bases). The CDR3 contains 16 residues. Germline loops: CDR1 SNHLY, CDR2 FYNNEI. Trimming stripped 6 bases from V and 2 bases from J, with 17 bases between. CDR3 nucleotides: TGTGCCAGCAGGCAAGGGACAACCGGTGGCAATCAGCCCCAGCATTTT. Translated, it gives CASRQGTTGGNQPQHF.

V usage is TRBV6-5 and J usage is TRBJ2-7; 8 bases are shared with TRBD1. Germline assignment: CDR1 MNHEY and CDR2 SVGAGI. CDR3 length: 12 residues. Trimming took 11 bases from V and 4 from J; bases not matched to a gene: 7. In DNA, the CDR3 is TGTGCCGCCGGGACAGGTCGGTACGAGCAGTACTTC. This sequence encodes CAAGTGRYEQYF.

This clonotype came up many times. This chain links TRBV9 with TRBJ1-2; 9 bases fit TRBD1. Trimming at V came to 3 bases and at J to 11 bases, leaving 11 bases not matched to a gene. Germline CDR1 is SGDLS and CDR2 is YYNGEE. The CDR3 totals 14 residues. The CDR3 region is CASSAPGQGSSYTF. The CDR3 DNA sequence: TGTGCCAGCAGCGCACCGGGACAGGGAAGCAGTTACACCTTC.

This clonotype was seen many times. The chain carries TRBV27 and TRBJ2-2; 8 bases line up with TRBD1. Germline V gene lookup returns CDR1 MNHEY and CDR2 SMNVEV (reference sequence). J was trimmed by 5 bases and V by 8 bases; bases with no gene match: 7. CDR3 length: 14 amino acids. The CDR3 DNA reads TGTGCCAGCGGTAGGACAGGGAGAACCGGGGAGCTGTTTTTT. It yields the protein CASGRTGRTGELFF.

This clonotype was seen repeatedly, ten times or more. The gene calls are TRBV5-1 and TRBJ2-3, with D unclear. V lost 1 base and J 5 bases, leaving 11 bases between the germline ends. Germline values: CDR1 SGHRS, CDR2 YFSETQ. CDR3 length: 14 amino acids. CDR3 bases: TGCGCCAGCAGCTTGCTGGTACCGATAGATACGCAGTATTTT. It codes for CASSLLVPIDTQYF.

This clonotype was found many times. This chain uses TRBV28 with TRBJ2-5, with TRBD1 identical over 8 bases. V gave up 3 bases and J gave up 5 bases; unmatched junction bases: 5. The germline V gene has CDR1 MDHEN and CDR2 SYDVKM. The CDR3 contains 14 residues. CDR3 nucleotides: TGTGCCAGCAGTTTCGAAGACAGGGGTGAGACCCAGTACTTC. It specifies CASSFEDRGETQYF.

This clonotype has at least ten counts. The chain combines TRBV5-1 with TRBJ2-1; 7 nucleotides line up with TRBD1. Germline V gene sequence: CDR1 SGHRS, CDR2 YFSETQ. V shed 4 bases and J 7 bases; nucleotides not matched to a gene: 2. The CDR3 consists of 12 residues. DNA for the CDR3: TGCGCCAGCAGCGTACAGGGGAATGAGCAGTTCTTC. Translation: CASSVQGNEQFF.

This clonotype was counted many times. The chain links TRBV29-1 to TRBJ2-4, with D perhaps matching TRBD2 (7 bases). V dropped 4 bases and J dropped 3 bases, with 10 bases sitting between them. The germline CDR1 and CDR2 sequences are SQVTM and ANQGSEA. The CDR3 runs 13 residues. DNA of the CDR3: TGCAGCGTTGGGAGGGGGGGCAAAAACATTCAGTACTTC. This encodes CSVGRGGKNIQYF.

This clonotype was detected many times. The chain links TRBV5-1 to TRBJ1-1, with D unresolved. V lost 5 bases and J 1 base, leaving 3 bases between the germline ends. The CDR3 consists of 11 residues. Germline V CDR1 and CDR2: SGHRS, YFSETQ. The CDR3 is CASRRNTEAFF. The CDR3 region has the DNA TGCGCCAGCAGAAGGAACACTGAAGCTTTCTTT.

This clonotype was counted at least ten times. This chain links TRBV12-3 or TRBV12-4 with TRBJ2-7, with TRBD2 matching over 8 bases. The CDR3 runs to 14 residues. V lost 6 bases and J lost 2; bases outside the gene matches: 6. CDR3 DNA sequence: TGTGCCAGCAGCCTCACTAGCGGAGCCTACGAGCAGTACTTC. This translates into CASSLTSGAYEQYF.

This chain uses TRBV6-2 or TRBV6-3 with TRBJ2-7, with D possibly being TRBD1 (6 bases). V dropped 6 bases and J dropped 0 bases, with 12 bases sitting between them. From germline, CDR1 is MNHEY and CDR2 SVGEGT. The CDR3 contains 14 residues. Written as DNA, the CDR3 is TGTGCCAGCAGGACCCGGGACAACTCCTACGAGCAGTACTTC. Translating gives CASRTRDNSYEQYF.

This clonotype was seen only a few times. The chain combines TRBV2 with TRBJ2-5; perhaps D is TRBD1 or TRBD2 (6 bases each). Germline V gene data show CDR1 as SNHLY and CDR2 as FYNNEI. The V and J ends lost 3 bases and 8 bases respectively, with 13 bases between them. The CDR3 sequence is 13 residues long. CDR3: CASSDRGPNTQYF. The CDR3 DNA follows: TGTGCCAGCAGTGATCGGGGGCCTAACACCCAGTACTTC. Based on the CDR3 plus reference TRBV2 and TRBJ2-5, the full variable domain is EPEVTQTPSHQVTQMGQEVILRCVPISNHLYFYWYRQILGQKVEFLVSFYNNEISEKSEIFDDQFSVERPDGSNFTLKIRSTKLEDSAMYFCASSDRGPNTQYFGPGTRLLVL.

This clonotype was detected a few times. The chain has TRBV5-6 and TRBJ1-2; possibly TRBD1 for D (5 bases). Trimming took off 0 bases at V and 1 base at J, with 13 bases between the two ends. The germline V gene has CDR1 SGHDT and CDR2 YYEEEE. CDR3 length equals 16 residues. CDR3 nucleotides: TGTGCCAGCAGCTTGGACGGGCCGACAGTTAACTATGGCTACACCTTC. It yields the protein CASSLDGPTVNYGYTF. The whole variable domain, remainder taken from reference TRBV5-6 and TRBJ1-2, is DAGVTQSPTHLIKTRGQQVTLRCSPKSGHDTVSWYQQALGQGPQFIFQYYEEEERQRGNFPDRFSGHQFPNYSSELNVNALLLGDSALYLCASSLDGPTVNYGYTFGSGTRLTVV.

The chain joins TRBV4-2 to TRBJ2-3; D possibly uses TRBD1 or TRBD2 (6 bases each). The V and J ends lost 1 base and 0 bases respectively, with 8 bases between them. This CDR3 region has 15 residues. The germline V gene encodes CDR1 LGHNA and CDR2 YNFKEQ. CDR3 nucleotide sequence: TGTGCCAGCAGCCAAGGGAGGGGGAGCACAGATACGCAGTATTTT. Encoded protein: CASSQGRGSTDTQYF.

This clonotype was seen many times. The chain is built from TRBV20-1 and TRBJ1-5; tentative D call: TRBD1 (5 bases). Deletions cut 3 bases from V and 5 bases from J, with 17 bases between. CDR3 length: 15 amino acids. Germline assignment: CDR1 DFQATT and CDR2 SNEGSKA (reference sequence). CDR3 coding DNA: TGCAGTGCTAGGGGACGGACGGGGAATGATCAGCCCCAGCATTTT. This translates into CSARGRTGNDQPQHF.

Only a few counts were recorded for this clonotype. This chain links TRBV5-5 with TRBJ1-1; possible D gene TRBD1, 5 bases. Germline loops: CDR1 SGHKS, CDR2 YYEKEE (reference sequence). V dropped 1 base and J dropped 4 bases, with 20 bases sitting between them. This CDR3 has 17 residues. CDR3 sequence: CASSLRVVVRGPTEAFF. CDR3 DNA sequence: TGTGCCAGCAGCTTGAGGGTTGTGGTCCGGGGCCCCACTGAAGCTTTCTTT.

Regarding this clonotype: This may come from a read error, since a much larger clone is one base off. The DNA of the CDR3 is TGCCGTGCTAGAGGGTGGCGGGAGTCAGATGGGGAGACCCAGTACTTC. It is translated as CRARGWRESDGETQYF. The J gene is TRBJ2-5, the V gene TRBV20-1; 7 nucleotides agree with TRBD2. CDR3 size: 16 residues. Per the germline V gene, CDR1 is DFQATT and CDR2 is SNEGSKA (reference sequence).

This clonotype occurred many times. The chain uses TRBV28 and TRBJ1-5; the match to TRBD1 covers 8 bases. From germline, CDR1 is MDHEN and CDR2 SYDVKM. This CDR3 is 14 amino acids long. The trim removed 5 bases at V and 5 bases at J, leaving 5 bases unmatched. CDR3 DNA: TGTGCCAGCAGTCCAGGACAGGGCGATCAGCCCCAGCATTTT. Translated: CASSPGQGDQPQHF.

In its sample, this clonotype was seen many times. The chain combines TRBV28 with TRBJ2-3; TRBD1 matches 10 bases. Per the germline V gene, CDR1 is MDHEN and CDR2 is SYDVKM. The CDR3 consists of 12 residues. The V and J ends lost 6 bases and 11 bases, in that order; junction bases with no gene match: 5. The CDR3: CASRTGGEGQYF. The DNA of the CDR3 is TGTGCCAGCAGGACAGGGGGCGAGGGGCAGTATTTT.

This clonotype was seen many times. The chain has TRBV6-2 or TRBV6-3 and TRBJ2-7, with 7 bases identical to TRBD1. V was pared by 7 bases and J by 5 bases, with 5 bases of the junction left unmatched. The CDR3 has 12 amino acids. Germline CDR1 reads MNHEY; CDR2 reads SVGEGT. The CDR3 region has the DNA TGTGCCAGCACCGACAGGGTCCACGAGCAGTACTTC. Amino acid sequence: CASTDRVHEQYF.

Ten or more counts support this clonotype. The rearrangement joins TRBV7-9 to TRBJ1-1, with no clear D. CDR1 and CDR2 (germline): SEHNR, FQNEAQ (reference sequence). Trimming stripped 2 bases from V and 1 base from J, with 8 bases between. This CDR3 has 14 amino acids. The CDR3 is CASSLTPANTEAFF. CDR3 nucleotides: TGTGCCAGCAGCTTAACCCCGGCGAACACTGAAGCTTTCTTT.